The next 17 T cell receptor beta chains were all read from a single sample in a study of blood T cells in healthy people across ages. With a J-beta primer mix and a sample-barcoded 5' primer, a second PCR ran about 7 to 11 cycles. TCRdb passed the 5' RACE reads through MiXCR, listing each CDR3 protein once. The sample shows roughly 700,000 distinct CDR3 sequences, roughly 49% of them seen only once. Input material: blood. The receptors were gathered from an older woman in good health.

The rearrangement joins TRBV20-1 to TRBJ2-7; no reliable D call. The assigned J gene may be wrong: the sequence end matches TRBJ2-4 better. There are 14 residues in the CDR3. Looked up from germline, CDR1 is DFQATT and CDR2 is SNEGSKA (reference sequence). The CDR3 region has the DNA TGCAGTGCAGTAAGAGGCGACCGTAAAAACATTCAGTACTTC. It yields the protein CSAVRGDRKNIQYF.

V is TRBV7-3 and J is TRBJ2-7; 10 nucleotides align to TRBD2. The germline gives CDR1 SGHTA, CDR2 FQGTGA. The CDR3 length is 15 residues. J lost 7 bases, V lost 5 bases, and 11 bases had no gene match. CDR3 region: CASSPRLAGHNEQYF. DNA for the CDR3: TGTGCCAGCAGCCCGAGACTAGCGGGTCACAATGAGCAGTACTTC. The full variable domain, its missing parts supplied by reference TRBV7-3 and TRBJ2-7, is GAGVSQTPSNKVTEKGKYVELRCDPISGHTALYWYRQSLGQGPEFLIYFQGTGAADDSGLPNDRFFAVRPEGSVSTLKIQRTERGDSAVYLCASSPRLAGHNEQYFGPGTRLTVT.

This clonotype has just a few counts. The rearrangement links TRBV29-1 to TRBJ2-5; TRBD2 matches at 12 bases. Germline V CDR1 and CDR2: SQVTM, ANQGSEA. The junction had 0 bases not matched to a gene; V was cut back by 7 bases and J by 3 bases. The CDR3 has 12 residues. The CDR3 loop reads CSGTSGEETQYF. CDR3 DNA: TGCAGCGGGACTAGCGGGGAAGAGACCCAGTACTTC.

V is TRBV20-1 and J is TRBJ1-5, with D possibly TRBD1 on 6 matching bases. Germline V gene data show CDR1 as DFQATT and CDR2 as SNEGSKA (reference sequence). The CDR3 consists of 13 residues. V was cut by 5 bases and J by 4 bases, with 12 bases left in between. CDR3 loop: CSAGTPLNQPQHF. As DNA, the CDR3 is TGCAGTGCTGGGACACCATTGAATCAGCCCCAGCATTTT.

The table lists this clonotype with a few counts. V and J are TRBV20-1 and TRBJ2-1; D remains ambiguous. Germline V gives CDR1 DFQATT, CDR2 SNEGSKA (reference sequence). The V end was cut by 6 bases, the J end by 4 bases, with 7 bases between. The length of the CDR3 is 11 residues. The CDR3 bases are TGCAGTGCCCCCGGTTACAATGAGCAGTTCTTC. The encoded protein is CSAPGYNEQFF.

Here the CDR3 reads CASTRTRRQETQYF. Written as DNA, the CDR3 is TGTGCCAGCACCCGGACTCGGAGGCAGGAGACCCAGTACTTC. The J gene is TRBJ2-7, the V gene TRBV5-6; D perhaps matches TRBD2 (5 bases). The closer fit of TRBJ2-5 to the DNA end suggests the J call may be wrong. CDR3 size: 14 residues. In germline, CDR1 is SGHDT, CDR2 YYEEEE.

This clonotype was counted only a few times. J is TRBJ2-3 and V is TRBV5-1; D gene uncertain. This CDR3 has 12 residues. In germline, CDR1 is SGHRS, CDR2 YFSETQ. V lost 0 bases and J lost 10, with 9 bases in between. The CDR3 nucleotides read TGCGCCAGCAGCTTGGTTCAGAGTGCGCAGTATTTT. Its protein is CASSLVQSAQYF.

This clonotype was counted ten times or more. The chain uses TRBV12-3 or TRBV12-4 and TRBJ1-2; D might be TRBD1 (5 bases). This CDR3 comprises 14 residues. The ends were cut back, 5 bases at V and 4 bases at J, with 14 bases in the middle. The CDR3 DNA reads TGTGCCAGCAGTCCCCAAAAGGGGTCCTATGGCTACACCTTC. Its protein product is CASSPQKGSYGYTF.

The chain has TRBV7-2 and TRBJ1-1; maybe TRBD1 (5 bases). Trimming removed 5 bases from V and 8 bases from J, with 18 bases in between. Per germline, CDR1 SGHTA and CDR2 FQGNSA. This CDR3 comprises 14 residues. This chain's CDR3 is CASSLQSGGQEAFF. CDR3 bases: TGTGCCAGCAGCCTACAGAGCGGAGGACAAGAAGCTTTCTTT.

This rearrangement joins TRBV4-3 to TRBJ2-5, with D hard to call. The assigned J gene may be wrong: the sequence end matches TRBJ2-7 better. The CDR3 runs 14 residues. Germline CDR1 is LGHNA and CDR2 is YSLEER. CDR3 residues: CASSQEPGDDEQYF. The DNA for the CDR3 is TGCGCCAGCAGCCAAGAACCCGGAGACGACGAGCAGTACTTC.

There are a few counts of this clonotype. The genes are TRBV10-3 and TRBJ2-7; maybe TRBD2 (6 bases). V dropped 0 bases and J dropped 7 bases, with 19 bases sitting between them. Germline V CDR1 and CDR2: ENHRY, SYGVKD. This CDR3 has 16 residues. As DNA, the CDR3 is TGTGCCATCAGTGAGTCGATGGTAGCGGACTACAATGAGCAGTACTTC. It codes for CAISESMVADYNEQYF.

This clonotype was seen only a few times. The chain has TRBV27 and TRBJ2-7, with 7 bases that match TRBD2. In germline, CDR1 is MNHEY, CDR2 SMNVEV (reference sequence). V lost 3 bases to trimming and J lost 5 bases; unmatched junction nucleotides: 13. The CDR3 runs 16 residues. The CDR3 loop reads CASSFRAGGSFDEQYF. Written as DNA, the CDR3 is TGTGCCAGCAGTTTTCGGGCGGGCGGGAGTTTCGACGAGCAGTACTTC.

This clonotype was observed a handful of times. CDR3 loop: CASTRDRHGYTF. The CDR3 DNA follows: TGTGCCAGCACCCGGGACAGGCATGGCTACACCTTC. The gene calls are TRBV6-1 and TRBJ1-2, with TRBD1 matching over 8 bases. The CDR3 loop spans 12 amino acids. The ends lost 7 bases at V and 6 bases at J; junction bases unmatched: 4. CDR1 is MNHNS and CDR2 is SASEGT in the germline V gene.

The chain uses TRBV20-1 and TRBJ2-7; D gene unclear. V lost 3 bases and J lost 0, with 6 bases in between. Germline-derived CDR1 and CDR2 are DFQATT and SNEGSKA (reference sequence). This CDR3 spans 12 amino acids. The CDR3 region is CSARTRSYEQYF. CDR3 nucleotide sequence: TGCAGTGCTAGGACCCGCTCCTACGAGCAGTACTTC.

The CDR3 region has the DNA TGCAGTGCTAGAGTCCTAGCGGGAGGGCCGGTTGAGCAGTTCTTC. It codes for CSARVLAGGPVEQFF. The chain is built from TRBV20-1 and TRBJ2-1; 12 bases match TRBD2. CDR3 length equals 15 residues. CDR1 and CDR2 from the germline V gene are DFQATT and SNEGSKA (reference sequence). Trimming took 1 base from V and 9 from J; bases not matched to a gene: 7.

This clonotype was recorded a few times. The chain couples TRBV4-3 to TRBJ2-7; D is possibly TRBD1 (6 bases). This CDR3 has 15 amino acids. V lost 0 bases, J lost 3 bases, and 12 bases lay in between. The germline gives CDR1 LGHNA, CDR2 YSLEER. The CDR3 region has the DNA TGCGCCAGCAGCCAAGAACAGGGTAAGAACTACGAGCAGTACTTC. Protein product: CASSQEQGKNYEQYF.

This sequence joins TRBV10-3 and TRBJ1-2; TRBD1 matches at 7 bases. Germline CDR1 ENHRY, CDR2 SYGVKD. The CDR3 is 13 residues long. Trimming cost V 10 bases and J 4 bases; bases outside gene matches: 9. The CDR3 DNA follows: TGTGCCAGTCGGGACAGAGAAACCTATGGCTACACCTTC. Translated, it gives CASRDRETYGYTF.